Following are 16 T cell receptor beta chains from one sample sequenced in a study of OX40 agonist ivuxolimab in advanced cancers. Clones were sequenced by immunoSEQ multiplex PCR, and TCRdb holds only the in-frame ones, with some missing. The sample lists about 64,000 clones; 84% were seen once. Sequencing used CD4+ or CD8+ T cells sorted from blood, obtained in a trial of the OX40 agonist ivuxolimab. These receptors all come from an adult with an advanced solid tumor such as melanoma, head and neck, liver or kidney cancer.

The chain is built from TRBV14 and TRBJ2-1; D is perhaps TRBD1 (5 bases). There are 15 residues in the CDR3. Looked up from germline, CDR1 is SGHDN and CDR2 is FVKESK. Trimming pared 5 bases from V and 9 bases from J, leaving 20 bases between. The CDR3 DNA reads TGTGCCAGCAGCAGCCAGACAGCGTCAATTTCTGAGCAGTTCTTC. Its protein is CASSSQTASISEQFF.

The chain links TRBV6-5 to TRBJ1-3; possibly TRBD1 for D (5 bases). The CDR3 totals 16 residues. Germline-derived CDR1 and CDR2 are MNHEY and SVGAGI. V was clipped by 0 bases and J by 2 bases, with 11 bases between them. CDR3 protein: CASSYSWTSTGNTIYF. The DNA of the CDR3 is TGTGCCAGCAGTTACTCGTGGACATCCACTGGAAACACCATATATTTT.

Only one count was recorded for this clone. The chain has TRBV6-5 and TRBJ1-4; a weak D match, TRBD1 (5 bases). The CDR3 sequence is 14 residues long. V was pared by 7 bases and J by 0 bases, with 9 bases between. CDR1 is MNHEY, CDR2 SVGAGI, per germline. The CDR3 region is CASIGETTNEKLFF. The CDR3 DNA follows: TGTGCCAGCATAGGGGAAACAACTAATGAAAAACTGTTTTTT.

A few counts support this clone. The J gene is TRBJ1-1, the V gene TRBV7-9; 7 bases map to TRBD1. CDR3 size: 14 residues. Germline loops: CDR1 SEHNR, CDR2 FQNEAQ (reference sequence). The V and J ends lost 5 bases and 3 bases, in that order; junction bases with no gene match: 6. CDR3 coding DNA: TGTGCCAGCAGCCCCCGAGGGGGCCACACTGAAGCTTTCTTT. Translating it yields CASSPRGGHTEAFF.

The chain has TRBV5-6 and TRBJ2-5; D is perhaps TRBD1 (8 bases). The CDR3 totals 14 residues. The germline V gene encodes CDR1 SGHDT and CDR2 YYEEEE. Between the trimmed V and J ends, which lost 4 bases and 7 bases, there was a span of 17 bases. In DNA, the CDR3 is TGTGCCAGCAGCCGACTGGACAGGGAGGGGACCCAGTACTTC. Residues: CASSRLDREGTQYF.

V is TRBV5-1 and J is TRBJ2-1; the D is unclear. The length of the CDR3 is 15 residues. The germline V and J ends were trimmed by 4 bases and 1 base, with 12 bases remaining between them. From germline, CDR1 is SGHRS and CDR2 YFSETQ. The CDR3 nucleotides read TGCGCCAGCAGCATGCGAGAGCTGTCCTACAATGAGCAGTTCTTC. This codes for CASSMRELSYNEQFF.

The rearrangement links TRBV7-2 to TRBJ2-2; D unclear. Trimming took 5 bases from V and 6 from J, leaving 10 bases between them. The germline gives CDR1 SGHTA, CDR2 FQGNSA. The CDR3 is made up of 13 amino acids. For the CDR3, the DNA is TGTGCCAGCAGCCTCCAGCAGTCCGGGGAGCTGTTTTTT. This gives the protein CASSLQQSGELFF.

For the CDR3, the DNA is TGTGCCAGCATCGCCGGGACATCTACAGATACGCAGTATTTT. It specifies CASIAGTSTDTQYF. The chain is built from TRBV2 and TRBJ2-3; D is perhaps TRBD1 (6 bases). V lost 7 bases and J 3 bases, leaving 14 bases between the germline ends. Germline V CDR1 and CDR2: SNHLY, FYNNEI. The CDR3 totals 14 residues.

V and J are TRBV10-3 and TRBJ1-1, with 7 bases aligning to TRBD1. The CDR3 runs to 14 residues. V dropped 5 bases and J dropped 1; count of bases not matched to a gene: 4. The germline V gene has CDR1 ENHRY and CDR2 SYGVKD. The CDR3 DNA sequence: TGTGCCATCAGTCCAAGGACAGGGAACACTGAAGCTTTCTTT. Translating it yields CAISPRTGNTEAFF.

The chain employs TRBV5-1 and TRBJ2-7, with TRBD2 identical over 10 bases. The CDR3 length is 16 residues. Germline loops: CDR1 SGHRS, CDR2 YFSETQ. J was trimmed by 2 bases and V by 0 bases; bases with no gene match: 5. DNA of the CDR3: TGCGCCAGCAGCTTGGGGAATAGCGGGAGGACCTACGAGCAGTACTTC. It specifies CASSLGNSGRTYEQYF.

The V and J genes are TRBV5-1 and TRBJ1-1; D remains ambiguous. The CDR3 extends over 14 amino acids. The germline V gene encodes CDR1 SGHRS and CDR2 YFSETQ. The V and J ends lost 3 bases and 4 bases respectively, with 13 bases between them. CDR3 in DNA: TGCGCCAGCAGCTACCGGGAGGGAGGCACTGAAGCTTTCTTT. This sequence encodes CASSYREGGTEAFF.

In nucleotides, the CDR3 is TGTGCCAGCAGTTACCCAGGGCAAGAGACCCAGTACTTC. Protein sequence: CASSYPGQETQYF. The genes are TRBV6-6 and TRBJ2-5; weak D call: TRBD1 (5 bases). The CDR3 extends over 13 amino acids. Germline V gene sequence: CDR1 MNHNY, CDR2 SVGAGI (reference sequence). Trimming took off 2 bases at V and 2 bases at J, with 6 bases between the two ends.

This clone was detected a few times. The chain carries TRBV9 and TRBJ2-1; possibly TRBD1 for D (6 bases). The CDR3 has 15 amino acids. Per germline, CDR1 SGDLS and CDR2 YYNGEE. Between the trimmed V and J ends, which lost 6 bases and 4 bases, there was a span of 17 bases. CDR3 protein: CASTKEQGPYNEQFF. CDR3 bases: TGTGCCAGCACCAAAGAACAGGGTCCTTACAATGAGCAGTTCTTC.

The chain employs TRBV19 and TRBJ2-3, with TRBD2 matching over 13 bases. J gave up 7 bases and V 7 bases, and 20 bases lay outside the gene matches. Germline V gives CDR1 LNHDA, CDR2 SQIVND (reference sequence). The CDR3 is 19 residues long. The CDR3 loop is CASTPRGGTSGGALNTQYF. In DNA form, the CDR3 reads TGTGCCAGTACCCCCCGGGGCGGAACTAGCGGGGGGGCCTTGAATACGCAGTATTTT.

This clone was detected only once. DNA for the CDR3: TGTGCCAGCAGCTCGCAATACAGGGGTGGCTACACCTTC. This sequence encodes CASSSQYRGGYTF. V and J are TRBV7-9 and TRBJ1-2; 7 bases are shared with TRBD1. This CDR3 contains 13 residues. Looked up from germline, CDR1 is SEHNR and CDR2 is FQNEAQ (reference sequence). V lost 4 bases, J lost 7 bases, and 6 bases stayed unmatched.

The rearrangement uses TRBV13 and TRBJ2-3, with TRBD2 matching 14 bases. The V gene end was trimmed by 5 bases and the J gene end by 3 bases; junction bases not matched to a gene: 7. CDR1 and CDR2 from the germline V gene are PRHDT and FYEKMQ (reference sequence). This CDR3 contains 17 residues. CDR3 nucleotides: TGTGCCAGCAGCAACCCTTGGACTAGCGGGGGGACAGATACGCAGTATTTT. This sequence encodes CASSNPWTSGGTDTQYF.